These 11 T cell receptor beta chains came from one sample sequenced in a study of blood T cell repertoires in COVID-19. Libraries were prepared by immunoSEQ multiplex PCR; TCRdb keeps only in-frame clonotypes and omits some of them. Of 200,000 to 300,000 clones detected, about 87% appear once; the ten largest clones hold roughly 4.9%. The specimen was peripheral blood. The receptors here all came from a woman aged 60-75 years with COVID-19, enrolled during active disease.

The V and J genes are TRBV9 and TRBJ1-6; 8 bases agree with TRBD1. Germline V gene sequence: CDR1 SGDLS, CDR2 YYNGEE. Unmatched junction bases numbered 2, after V lost 0 bases and J lost 6 bases. The CDR3 spans 15 residues. The chain's CDR3 is CASSVGTGPNSPLHF. In nucleotides, the CDR3 is TGTGCCAGCAGCGTAGGGACAGGGCCTAATTCACCCCTCCACTTT.

This chain connects TRBV7-9 to TRBJ2-1; the match to TRBD1 covers 8 bases. The V segment lost 9 bases and the J segment 0 bases; nucleotides outside the gene matches: 1. The CDR3 loop spans 13 amino acids. Germline lookup yields CDR1 SEHNR and CDR2 FQNEAQ (reference sequence). CDR3 coding DNA: TGTGCCAGTGACAGGGGCTCCTACAATGAGCAGTTCTTC. Encoded protein: CASDRGSYNEQFF. Variable domain in full (rest from reference TRBV7-9 and TRBJ2-1): DTGVSQNPRHKITKRGQNVTFRCDPISEHNRLYWYRQTLGQGPEFLTYFQNEAQLEKSRLLSDRFSAERPKGSFSTLEIQRTEQGDSAMYLCASDRGSYNEQFFGPGTRLTVL.

The chain couples TRBV6-5 to TRBJ2-3, with a weak D call TRBD2 (6 bases). There are 13 residues in the CDR3. Germline V gives CDR1 MNHEY, CDR2 SVGAGI. V lost 6 bases to trimming and J lost 3 bases, with 10 bases between them. As DNA, the CDR3 is TGTGCCAGCAGGATAGCGGTAACAGATACGCAGTATTTT. It specifies CASRIAVTDTQYF.

The rearrangement joins TRBV9 to TRBJ2-1; 7 nucleotides line up with TRBD2. V was clipped by 7 bases and J by 10 bases; unmatched bases: 11. Per the germline V gene, CDR1 is SGDLS and CDR2 is YYNGEE. The CDR3 loop spans 13 amino acids. The CDR3 loop reads CASSGLKGNEQFF. CDR3 nucleotides: TGTGCCAGCTCGGGACTAAAGGGCAACGAGCAGTTCTTC.

The chain combines TRBV7-9 with TRBJ1-3; 8 nucleotides align to TRBD1. This CDR3 has 14 amino acids. Germline assignment: CDR1 SEHNR and CDR2 FQNEAQ (reference sequence). Trimming cost V 11 bases and J 1 base; bases outside gene matches: 7. The CDR3 loop is CAFRGPGSGNTIYF. The DNA of the CDR3 is TGTGCCTTCAGGGGGCCGGGGTCTGGAAACACCATATATTTT. Supplemented by reference TRBV7-9 and TRBJ1-3, the full variable domain reads DTGVSQNPRHKITKRGQNVTFRCDPISEHNRLYWYRQTLGQGPEFLTYFQNEAQLEKSRLLSDRFSAERPKGSFSTLEIQRTEQGDSAMYLCAFRGPGSGNTIYFGEGSWLTVV.

The CDR3 spells CASSFRAVNTGELFF. DNA for the CDR3: TGCGCCAGCAGCTTCCGAGCGGTGAACACCGGGGAGCTGTTTTTT. This chain joins TRBV5-1 and TRBJ2-2; TRBD2 is a possible D gene (5 bases). V gave up 2 bases and J gave up 1 base, with 9 bases separating them. Germline V lookup: CDR1 SGHRS, CDR2 YFSETQ. The CDR3 consists of 15 residues.

V usage is TRBV5-1 and J usage is TRBJ1-6; D unresolved. CDR1 is SGHRS, CDR2 YFSETQ, per germline. The V end lost 1 base, the J end lost 9 bases, and 14 bases lay between the germline ends. CDR3 length: 15 residues. The CDR3 region is CASSLNALQLSPLHF. CDR3 nucleotide sequence: TGCGCCAGCAGCTTGAATGCCCTCCAACTTTCACCCCTCCACTTT.

The CDR3 sequence: CASSSLLNTGELFF. The CDR3 DNA reads TGTGCCAGCAGTTCCTTGTTGAACACCGGGGAGCTGTTTTTT. The V gene is TRBV28, the J gene TRBJ2-2; D is ambiguous. The CDR3 runs to 14 residues. V was trimmed by 4 bases and J by 1 base, leaving 7 bases between them. The germline V gene has CDR1 MDHEN and CDR2 SYDVKM.

The chain recombines TRBV12-5 with TRBJ1-1, with 9 bases matching TRBD1. The CDR3 runs 14 residues. J gave up 6 bases and V 1 base, and 3 bases lay outside the gene matches. Germline CDR1 is LGHNT and CDR2 is FRNRAP. CDR3 DNA sequence: TGTGCTAGTGGTTTGGGGACAGGGGACGCTGAAGCTTTCTTT. Protein sequence: CASGLGTGDAEAFF. Full variable domain (missing parts from reference TRBV12-5 and TRBJ1-1): DARVTQTPRHKVTEMGQEVTMRCQPILGHNTVFWYRQTMMQGLELLAYFRNRAPLDDSGMPKDRFSAEMPDATLATLKIQPSEPRDSAVYFCASGLGTGDAEAFFGQGTRLTVV.

The rearrangement joins TRBV7-2 to TRBJ2-1; 15 nucleotides agree with TRBD2. V dropped 4 bases and J dropped 9; count of bases not matched to a gene: 10. This CDR3 comprises 17 residues. The germline V gene encodes CDR1 SGHTA and CDR2 FQGNSA. The CDR3 reads CASSSFPGTSGRPEQFF. DNA of the CDR3: TGTGCCAGCAGCTCCTTCCCAGGGACTAGCGGGAGGCCTGAGCAGTTCTTC.

This rearrangement joins TRBV5-1 to TRBJ2-1, with 7 bases lining up with TRBD2. This CDR3 region has 15 residues. J lost 6 bases, V lost 0 bases, and 6 bases had no gene match. The germline CDR1 and CDR2 sequences are SGHRS and YFSETQ. The CDR3: CASSLGEGLSNEQFF. The CDR3 region has the DNA TGCGCCAGCAGCTTGGGGGAGGGCCTAAGCAATGAGCAGTTCTTC.